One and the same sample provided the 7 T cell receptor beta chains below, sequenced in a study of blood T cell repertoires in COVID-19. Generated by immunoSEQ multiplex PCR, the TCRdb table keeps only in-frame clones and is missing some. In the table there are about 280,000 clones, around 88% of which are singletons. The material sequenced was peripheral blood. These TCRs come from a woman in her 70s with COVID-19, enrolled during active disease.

The CDR3 DNA reads TGCGCCAGCAGCCAGACCACAGGGACGAAGGGGCCCTACGAGCAGTACTTC. As protein: CASSQTTGTKGPYEQYF. The gene calls are TRBV5-1 and TRBJ2-7; the D gene is possibly TRBD1 (6 bases). Trimming cost V 4 bases and J 2 bases, with 22 bases left between them. The CDR3 consists of 17 residues. Germline CDR1 SGHRS, CDR2 YFSETQ.

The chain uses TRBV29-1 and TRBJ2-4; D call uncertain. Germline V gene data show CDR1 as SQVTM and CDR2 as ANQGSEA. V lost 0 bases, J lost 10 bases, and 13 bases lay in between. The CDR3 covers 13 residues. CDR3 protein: CSVEEGSNVIQYF. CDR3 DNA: TGCAGCGTTGAAGAAGGTAGCAACGTTATTCAGTACTTC.

DNA of the CDR3: TGCGCCAGCAGCCCCCGGACAGGTTTGAACACTGAAGCTTTCTTT. Translating gives CASSPRTGLNTEAFF. The chain has TRBV5-1 and TRBJ1-1; TRBD1 matches at 7 bases. The CDR3 sequence is 15 residues long. Germline V gene data show CDR1 as SGHRS and CDR2 as YFSETQ. Trimming at V came to 4 bases and at J to 0 bases, leaving 6 bases not matched to a gene.

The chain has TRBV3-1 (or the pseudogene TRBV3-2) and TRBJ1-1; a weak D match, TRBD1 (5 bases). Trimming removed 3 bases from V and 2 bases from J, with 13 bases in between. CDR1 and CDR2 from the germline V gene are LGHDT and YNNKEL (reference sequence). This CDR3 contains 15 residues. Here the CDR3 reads CASSQGGGGNTEAFF. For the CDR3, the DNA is TGTGCCAGCAGCCAGGGTGGGGGAGGTAACACTGAAGCTTTCTTT.

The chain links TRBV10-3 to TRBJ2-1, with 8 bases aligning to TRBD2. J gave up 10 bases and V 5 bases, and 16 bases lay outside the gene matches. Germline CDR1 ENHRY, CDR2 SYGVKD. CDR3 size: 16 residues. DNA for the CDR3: TGTGCCATCAGTCCACCTTCACGCGGGGGGCTGATAGAGCAGTTCTTC. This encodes CAISPPSRGGLIEQFF.

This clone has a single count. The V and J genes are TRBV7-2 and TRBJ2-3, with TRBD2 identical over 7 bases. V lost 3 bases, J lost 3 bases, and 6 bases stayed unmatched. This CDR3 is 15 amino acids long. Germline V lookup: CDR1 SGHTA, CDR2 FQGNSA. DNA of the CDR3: TGTGCCAGCAGCTTTCCTAGCGGTTTAACAGATACGCAGTATTTT. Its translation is CASSFPSGLTDTQYF.

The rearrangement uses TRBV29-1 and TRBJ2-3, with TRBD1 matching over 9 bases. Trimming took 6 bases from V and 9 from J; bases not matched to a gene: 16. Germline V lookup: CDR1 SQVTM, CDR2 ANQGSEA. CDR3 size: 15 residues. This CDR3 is CSVQPWTGERETQYF. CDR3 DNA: TGCAGCGTCCAGCCCTGGACAGGGGAAAGGGAGACGCAGTATTTT.